The 26 T cell receptor beta chains reported below all come from one sample, sequenced in a study of T-cell reconstitution after alpha-beta-depleted transplantation in children. The library targeted TCRbeta and was prepared with unique molecular identifiers. One entry per CDR3 protein, called by TCRdb with MiXCR from the PCR reads. Of 500,000 to 650,000 distinct CDR3 sequences listed, 10% to 15% are singletons. The sample here was PBMCs, mostly from graft donor cells, taken 360 days after TCRalphabeta/CD19-depleted stem cell transplant. The source of these receptors is a male patient between 10 and 17 years old who had a stem cell transplant for acute myeloid leukemia, so the T cells may come from the graft donor.

V and J are TRBV6-2 or TRBV6-3 and TRBJ2-7; tentatively, D is TRBD1 (6 bases). Trimming stripped 4 bases from V and 3 bases from J, with 10 bases between. Per germline, CDR1 MNHEY and CDR2 SVGEGT. This CDR3 region has 13 residues. CDR3 loop: CASSSGQYYEQYF. Written as DNA, the CDR3 is TGTGCCAGCAGTTCCGGACAGTACTACGAGCAGTACTTC.

The sample holds a few counts of this clonotype. This chain links TRBV20-1 with TRBJ2-3; 9 bases match TRBD2. CDR1 is DFQATT, CDR2 SNEGSKA, per germline (reference sequence). The CDR3 sequence is 15 residues long. The V segment lost 4 bases and the J segment 5 bases; nucleotides outside the gene matches: 10. CDR3 in amino acids: CSATPLAGVLDTQYF. As DNA, the CDR3 is TGCAGTGCTACTCCCTTAGCGGGAGTACTAGATACGCAGTATTTT.

The J gene is TRBJ2-7, the V gene TRBV30, with 9 bases fitting TRBD1. V shed 3 bases and J 6 bases; nucleotides not matched to a gene: 6. This CDR3 spans 13 amino acids. Germline V gene data show CDR1 as GTSNPN and CDR2 as SVGIG (reference sequence). CDR3 nucleotides: TGTGCCTGGAGGGCCGGACAGGGGACCGAGCAGTACTTC. Its translation: CAWRAGQGTEQYF.

A few counts support this clonotype. The chain is built from TRBV20-1 and TRBJ2-1; D unclear. With 3 bases removed from V and 8 bases from J, the gap between germline ends came to 11 bases. The CDR3 sequence is 12 residues long. Germline-derived CDR1 and CDR2 are DFQATT and SNEGSKA (reference sequence). The CDR3 DNA follows: TGCAGTGCTAGGGGTCGGATGCATGAGCAGTTCTTC. This encodes CSARGRMHEQFF.

V gene TRBV6-2 or TRBV6-3 combines with J gene TRBJ2-3, with 8 bases identical to TRBD2. The germline V gene has CDR1 MNHEY and CDR2 SVGEGT. The CDR3 covers 16 residues. J was trimmed by 5 bases and V by 5 bases; bases with no gene match: 12. The CDR3 nucleotides are TGTGCCAGCAGTCCCAGCGGGAGAGCAGCCGGAGATACGCAGTATTTT. Translated, it gives CASSPSGRAAGDTQYF.

This clonotype was found a few times. The chain links TRBV6-5 to TRBJ2-2, with 8 bases lining up with TRBD2. Germline CDR1 MNHEY, CDR2 SVGAGI. The trim removed 2 bases at V and 0 bases at J, leaving 2 bases unmatched. The CDR3 runs 16 residues. CDR3 in amino acids: CASSYLSGTNTGELFF. CDR3 nucleotides: TGTGCCAGCAGTTACCTTAGCGGGACGAACACCGGGGAGCTGTTTTTT.

This clonotype showed up just a few times. V usage is TRBV5-6 and J usage is TRBJ1-2; D gene unclear. The length of the CDR3 is 14 residues. CDR1 is SGHDT, CDR2 YYEEEE, per germline. Trimming took 2 bases from V and 2 from J, leaving 10 bases between them. The CDR3 protein is CASSFPGPNYGYTF. The DNA for the CDR3 is TGTGCCAGCAGCTTTCCGGGCCCGAACTATGGCTACACCTTC. Complete variable domain (other parts from reference TRBV5-6 and TRBJ1-2): DAGVTQSPTHLIKTRGQQVTLRCSPKSGHDTVSWYQQALGQGPQFIFQYYEEEERQRGNFPDRFSGHQFPNYSSELNVNALLLGDSALYLCASSFPGPNYGYTFGSGTRLTVV.

A word on this clonotype: This CDR3 is missing its conserved last phenylalanine or tryptophan, likely due to a read error. The chain combines TRBV7-3 with TRBJ1-2, with D unresolved. CDR1 and CDR2 from the germline V gene are SGHTA and FQGTGA. The CDR3 is 13 amino acids. Deletions cut 2 bases from V and 6 bases from J, with 10 bases between. CDR3 nucleotide sequence: TGTGCCAGCAGCTTAGCTAAGGGTAATGGCTACACCTGC. It specifies CASSLAKGNGYTC.

The genes are TRBV21-1 and TRBJ2-4. TRBV21-1 is flagged as a pseudogene. This CDR3 is 17 amino acids long. CDR3 protein: CASSKARQIVAKNIQYF. The CDR3 nucleotides are TGTGCCAGCAGCAAAGCGAGGCAGATTGTAGCCAAAAACATTCAGTACTTC.

This clonotype was seen only a few times. The V gene is TRBV7-9, the J gene TRBJ1-1; tentative D call: TRBD1 (6 bases). CDR1 is SEHNR, CDR2 FQNEAQ, per germline (reference sequence). V lost 6 bases, J lost 2 bases, and 13 bases lay in between. The CDR3 loop spans 14 amino acids. This chain's CDR3 is CASRFLQGNTEAFF. The CDR3 region has the DNA TGTGCCAGCAGATTCCTACAGGGAAACACTGAAGCTTTCTTT.

The table lists this clonotype with a few counts. V usage is TRBV28 and J usage is TRBJ1-5, with TRBD1 matching over 7 bases. This CDR3 contains 16 residues. The germline CDR1 and CDR2 sequences are MDHEN and SYDVKM. Losses at the gene ends were 5 bases for V and 6 bases for J; bases not matched to a gene: 13. The CDR3 bases are TGTGCCAGCAGTACCACGACAGGGATGGGAGGTCAGCCCCAGCATTTT. Its translation: CASSTTTGMGGQPQHF.

The chain is built from TRBV4-3 and TRBJ2-2; D gene ambiguous. V lost 0 bases, J lost 1 base, and 9 bases lay in between. Germline CDR1 reads LGHNA; CDR2 reads YSLEER. There are 16 residues in the CDR3. The CDR3 spells CASSQDRRQNTGELFF. In nucleotides, the CDR3 is TGCGCCAGCAGCCAAGATAGGAGACAGAACACCGGGGAGCTGTTTTTT.

The chain is built from TRBV6-1 and TRBJ1-1; D is possibly TRBD1 (5 bases). The CDR3 sequence is 16 residues long. Between the trimmed V and J ends, which lost 6 bases and 5 bases, there was a span of 22 bases. Germline assignment: CDR1 MNHNS and CDR2 SASEGT. DNA for the CDR3: TGTGCCAGCAGGCAACTCGCCCCCGGGACTCGGACTGAAGCTTTCTTT. This translates into CASRQLAPGTRTEAFF.

Only a few counts were recorded for this clonotype. The chain links TRBV6-5 to TRBJ1-1; D perhaps matches TRBD1 (6 bases). Trimming removed 6 bases from V and 8 bases from J, with 16 bases in between. The germline V gene has CDR1 MNHEY and CDR2 SVGAGI. This CDR3 contains 13 residues. The CDR3 here is CASSLLLQGEAFF. The CDR3, as DNA: TGTGCCAGCAGCCTACTCCTCCAGGGGGAAGCTTTCTTT.

This clonotype was seen many times. The J gene is TRBJ2-2, the V gene TRBV28; 7 bases match TRBD2. The CDR3 runs to 17 residues. Germline trimming cut 5 bases from V and 3 bases from J; bases unmatched to any gene: 12. The germline gives CDR1 MDHEN, CDR2 SYDVKM. CDR3 coding DNA: TGTGCCAGCAGTCCCTTTCCGCTAGCGGTAGACACCGGGGAGCTGTTTTTT. Residues: CASSPFPLAVDTGELFF.

This clonotype was detected ten times or more. CDR3: CASVRLAGRGDTQYF. The CDR3 region has the DNA TGTGCCAGCGTCAGGCTAGCGGGTAGAGGAGATACGCAGTATTTT. This chain uses TRBV12-3 or TRBV12-4 with TRBJ2-3; 8 bases align to TRBD2. The CDR3 runs to 15 residues. The V gene end was trimmed by 8 bases and the J gene end by 5 bases; junction bases not matched to a gene: 12.

This clonotype has just a few counts. The chain employs TRBV5-6 and TRBJ2-7; 8 bases align to TRBD2. CDR1 is SGHDT and CDR2 is YYEEEE in the germline V gene. CDR3 length: 17 amino acids. Losses at the gene ends were 0 bases for V and 4 bases for J; bases not matched to a gene: 12. The CDR3 DNA reads TGTGCCAGCAGCTTGGAGGGTAGCGGGATTGCGCTTTACGAGCAGTACTTC. Its translation: CASSLEGSGIALYEQYF.

Many counts were recorded for this clonotype. The chain has TRBV4-3 and TRBJ2-7; 11 nucleotides align to TRBD1. V was pared by 3 bases and J by 4 bases, with 5 bases of the junction left unmatched. The CDR3 length is 15 residues. The germline V gene encodes CDR1 LGHNA and CDR2 YSLEER. CDR3 protein: CASSHRTGGAYEQYF. The CDR3, as DNA: TGCGCCAGCAGCCACCGGACAGGGGGCGCATACGAGCAGTACTTC.

In its sample, this clonotype was seen a few times. The chain carries TRBV29-1 and TRBJ2-3; 7 nucleotides agree with TRBD2. The CDR3 has 14 amino acids. Trimming took 6 bases from V and 3 from J; bases not matched to a gene: 9. Germline V lookup: CDR1 SQVTM, CDR2 ANQGSEA. The DNA of the CDR3 is TGCAGCGTAACGGACGGGAGGAAAACAGATACGCAGTATTTT. Protein product: CSVTDGRKTDTQYF.

This clonotype was seen a few times. The rearrangement links TRBV29-1 to TRBJ2-7, with D possibly TRBD1 on 6 matching bases. V lost 3 bases and J 2 bases, leaving 14 bases between the germline ends. Germline lookup yields CDR1 SQVTM and CDR2 ANQGSEA. CDR3 length equals 14 residues. The CDR3 coding sequence is TGCAGCGTTGACGAGGCAGGGGACCCCTACGAGCAGTACTTC. Translation gives CSVDEAGDPYEQYF.

V gene TRBV4-3 combines with J gene TRBJ2-5; 11 bases align to TRBD2. Germline trimming cut 1 base from V and 0 bases from J; bases unmatched to any gene: 4. In germline, CDR1 is LGHNA, CDR2 YSLEER. The CDR3 is 17 amino acids. The CDR3 is CASSQVWGLADQETQYF. CDR3 sequence (DNA): TGCGCCAGCAGCCAAGTCTGGGGACTAGCGGACCAAGAGACCCAGTACTTC.

This clonotype has just a few counts. The V call is TRBV5-7, the J call TRBJ1-2; 7 bases are shared with TRBD1. TRBV5-7 is assigned to the ORF class and has an uncertain function. Trimming cost V 4 bases and J 2 bases; bases outside gene matches: 11. The CDR3 runs 16 residues. CDR3 sequence reads: CASSPPGTARNYGYTF. The DNA for the CDR3 is TGTGCCAGCAGCCCCCCCGGGACAGCGCGAAACTATGGCTACACCTTC.

In regard to this clonotype: This CDR3 is missing its conserved last phenylalanine or tryptophan, likely due to a read error. The V gene is TRBV20-1, the J gene TRBJ2-5; TRBD2 matches 7 bases. The germline V gene has CDR1 DFQATT and CDR2 SNEGSKA (reference sequence). V dropped 3 bases and J dropped 1; count of bases not matched to a gene: 8. This CDR3 contains 15 residues. Here the CDR3 DNA reads TGCAGTGCTAGTTTTCTAGCGGATTTCCAAGAGACCCAGTACTAC. As protein: CSASFLADFQETQYY.

This clonotype has at least ten counts. The chain recombines TRBV15 with TRBJ2-3, with a tentative D call TRBD1 (6 bases). Germline V lookup: CDR1 LNHNV, CDR2 YYDKDF (reference sequence). This CDR3 has 15 residues. V was trimmed by 1 base and J by 4 bases, leaving 12 bases between them. This chain's CDR3 is CATSRGLAGADTQYF. The CDR3 nucleotides are TGTGCCACCAGCAGAGGGCTAGCAGGGGCAGATACGCAGTATTTT.

This clonotype was observed many times. The V call is TRBV5-1, the J call TRBJ2-7; 7 nucleotides match TRBD1. Germline V gene data show CDR1 as SGHRS and CDR2 as YFSETQ. The CDR3 extends over 14 amino acids. With 4 bases clipped from V and 2 bases from J, the junction kept 6 bases outside the gene matches. DNA of the CDR3: TGCGCCAGCAGCCGAGAGACAGGGACCTACGAGCAGTACTTC. Translated, it gives CASSRETGTYEQYF.

This sequence joins TRBV27 and TRBJ1-1; perhaps TRBD1 as D (5 bases). Trimming took off 7 bases at V and 5 bases at J, with 17 bases between the two ends. Looked up from germline, CDR1 is MNHEY and CDR2 is SMNVEV (reference sequence). This CDR3 region has 14 residues. The CDR3 sequence: CASTERGVWTEAFF. The CDR3 DNA reads as TGTGCCAGCACAGAGCGGGGGGTGTGGACTGAAGCTTTCTTT.